This TCR beta chain is from a study of control samples from healthy donors and cancer patients. The CDR3 consists of 18 residues. Per the germline V gene, CDR1 is MNHEY and CDR2 is SMNVEV (reference sequence). Trimming took 8 bases from V and 0 from J, leaving 24 bases between them. Generated by immunoSEQ multiplex PCR, the TCRdb table keeps only in-frame clones and is missing some. The table records fewer than 200,000 clones, over 85% of them present only once. The table lists this clone with a few counts. The rearrangement links TRBV27 to TRBJ2-3, with a weak D call TRBD2 (6 bases). The origin of this receptor is a man aged 30 to 39 in good health. The sequenced material came from blood. CDR3 in amino acids: CASGRRDMGLPSTDTQYF. The CDR3 bases are TGTGCCAGCGGTAGAAGGGATATGGGACTCCCTAGCACAGATACGCAGTATTTT.